Following are 8 T cell receptor beta chains from one sample sequenced in a study of cytomegalovirus exposure and HLA in healthy donors. Both 60 Vbeta primers and 13 Jbeta primers went into the PCR. Method: immunoSEQ multiplex PCR; TCRdb's copy keeps in-frame clones and lacks some. Found here are some 130,000 clones, 70% to 80% of them singletons; the top ten hold 2% to 2.5%. The sample taken for sequencing was PBMCs. These TCRs come from a man aged 30 to 39 in good health and CMV-seronegative.

As DNA, the CDR3 is TGCGCCAGCAGCCCTGGACAGGGAGACGAGCAGTACTTC. This codes for CASSPGQGDEQYF. V and J are TRBV5-1 and TRBJ2-7; TRBD1 aligns across 8 bases. This CDR3 spans 13 amino acids. CDR1 is SGHRS and CDR2 is YFSETQ in the germline V gene. V shed 4 bases, J shed 5 bases, and the junction held 5 bases outside the gene matches.

The V gene is TRBV4-1, the J gene TRBJ2-3; 7 bases are a match to TRBD2. The germline CDR1 and CDR2 sequences are MGHRA and YSYEKL. The CDR3 has 16 amino acids. The trim removed 5 bases at V and 3 bases at J, leaving 11 bases unmatched. DNA of the CDR3: TGCGCCAGCAGCTTAACTAGGACTAGAAATACAGATACGCAGTATTTT. It codes for CASSLTRTRNTDTQYF.

The CDR3 DNA reads TGTGCCAGCCAGCGGGAGTACACAGATACGCAGTATTTT. Translation gives CASQREYTDTQYF. The rearrangement links TRBV19 to TRBJ2-3; 8 bases line up with TRBD2. Germline assignment: CDR1 LNHDA and CDR2 SQIVND (reference sequence). The CDR3 has 13 residues. V gave up 9 bases and J gave up 2 bases; unmatched junction bases: 4.

The genes are TRBV5-8 and TRBJ2-3, with D perhaps TRBD2 (6 bases). Germline lookup yields CDR1 SGHTS and CDR2 YDEGEE. The CDR3 is made up of 17 amino acids. The V gene lost 2 bases and the J gene lost 3 bases, with 19 bases spanning the gap. The CDR3 bases are TGTGCCAGCAGCTTTCTCGTCCCGGGAGCAGCGACAGATACGCAGTATTTT. This codes for CASSFLVPGAATDTQYF.

Worth noting for this clone: A junction end diverges from the germline sequence, so it may reflect a read error. The chain carries TRBV10-1 and TRBJ2-7; TRBD2 is a possible D gene (6 bases). CDR3 size: 14 residues. Germline V gives CDR1 WNHNN, CDR2 SYGVQD (reference sequence). CDR3 DNA: TGCGCCACTCAAGGGGCGGGGCGCCGGGCATTTGATTCCTTC. Protein product: CATQGAGRRAFDSF.

Notes on this clone: Additional DNA sequences in this sample encode the identical CDR3. The genes are TRBV7-2 and TRBJ1-5; D remains ambiguous. V was trimmed by 3 bases and J by 0 bases, leaving 3 bases between them. From germline, CDR1 is SGHTA and CDR2 FQGNSA. The CDR3 has 13 residues. Written as DNA, the CDR3 is TGTGCCAGCAGCTTCTATAGCAATCAGCCCCAGCATTTT. Protein: CASSFYSNQPQHF.

V is TRBV11-2 and J is TRBJ2-7; 7 bases fit TRBD1. The germline V gene has CDR1 SGHAT and CDR2 FQNNGV. Losses at the gene ends were 5 bases for V and 8 bases for J; bases not matched to a gene: 9. The CDR3 has 13 amino acids. The CDR3: CASSPRGTIQQYF. The CDR3 DNA is TGTGCCAGCAGCCCCAGGGGGACGATCCAGCAGTACTTC. The full variable domain, with the rest looked up from reference TRBV11-2 and TRBJ2-7, is EAGVAQSPRYKIIEKRQSVAFWCNPISGHATLYWYQQILGQGPKLLIQFQNNGVVDDSQLPKDRFSAERLKGVDSTLKIQPAKLEDSAVYLCASSPRGTIQQYFGPGTRLTVT.

The genes are TRBV5-1 and TRBJ2-5, with a possible D match to TRBD1 (5 bases). V was clipped by 1 base and J by 4 bases, with 14 bases between them. There are 15 residues in the CDR3. The germline gives CDR1 SGHRS, CDR2 YFSETQ. DNA of the CDR3: TGCGCCAGCAGCTTGAATCCGGCAGGGCCAGAGACCCAGTACTTC. This sequence encodes CASSLNPAGPETQYF.